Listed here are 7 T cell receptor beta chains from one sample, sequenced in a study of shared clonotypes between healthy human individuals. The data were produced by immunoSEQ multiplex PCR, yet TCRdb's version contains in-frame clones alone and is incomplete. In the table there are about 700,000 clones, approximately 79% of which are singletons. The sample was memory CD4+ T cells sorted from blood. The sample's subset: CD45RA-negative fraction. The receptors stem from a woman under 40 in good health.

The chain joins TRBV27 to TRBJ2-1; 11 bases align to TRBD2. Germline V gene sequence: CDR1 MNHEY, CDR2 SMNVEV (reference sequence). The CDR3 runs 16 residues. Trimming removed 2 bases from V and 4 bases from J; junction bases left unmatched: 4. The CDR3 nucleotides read TGTGCCAGCAGTTTAGGTGGGACTAGCGGATACAATGAGCAGTTCTTC. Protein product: CASSLGGTSGYNEQFF.

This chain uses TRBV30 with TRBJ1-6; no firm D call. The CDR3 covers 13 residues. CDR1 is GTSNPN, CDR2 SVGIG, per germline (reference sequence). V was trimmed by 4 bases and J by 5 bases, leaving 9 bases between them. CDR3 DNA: TGTGCCTGGAATTGGGGAGATAATTCACCCCTCCACTTT. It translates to CAWNWGDNSPLHF.

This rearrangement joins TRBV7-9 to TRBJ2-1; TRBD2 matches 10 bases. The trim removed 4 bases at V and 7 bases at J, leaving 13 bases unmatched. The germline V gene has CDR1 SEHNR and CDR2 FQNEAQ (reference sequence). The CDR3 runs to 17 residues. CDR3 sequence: CASSSITLAGVKNEQFF. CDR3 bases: TGTGCCAGCAGCTCGATAACCCTAGCGGGAGTGAAGAATGAGCAGTTCTTC.

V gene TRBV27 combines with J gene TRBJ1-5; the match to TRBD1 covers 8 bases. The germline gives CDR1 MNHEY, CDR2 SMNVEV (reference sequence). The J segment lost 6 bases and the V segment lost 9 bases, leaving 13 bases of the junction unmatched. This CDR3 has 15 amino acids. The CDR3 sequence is CARPTGQGLGQPQHF. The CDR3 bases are TGTGCCAGGCCAACCGGACAGGGTTTAGGTCAGCCCCAGCATTTT.

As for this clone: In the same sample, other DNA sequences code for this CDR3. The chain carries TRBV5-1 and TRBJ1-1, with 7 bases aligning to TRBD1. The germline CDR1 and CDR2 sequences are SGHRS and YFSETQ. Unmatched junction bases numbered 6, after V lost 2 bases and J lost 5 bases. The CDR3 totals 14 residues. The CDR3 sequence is CASSFGQEGTEAFF. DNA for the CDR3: TGCGCCAGCAGCTTCGGACAGGAGGGGACTGAAGCTTTCTTT.

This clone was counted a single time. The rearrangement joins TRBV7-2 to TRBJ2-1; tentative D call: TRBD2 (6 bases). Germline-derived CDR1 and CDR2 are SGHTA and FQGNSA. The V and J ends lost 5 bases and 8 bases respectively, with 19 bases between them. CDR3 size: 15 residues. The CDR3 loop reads CASSPQRVVGYEQFF. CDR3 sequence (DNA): TGTGCCAGCAGCCCACAGCGGGTAGTTGGCTATGAGCAGTTCTTC.

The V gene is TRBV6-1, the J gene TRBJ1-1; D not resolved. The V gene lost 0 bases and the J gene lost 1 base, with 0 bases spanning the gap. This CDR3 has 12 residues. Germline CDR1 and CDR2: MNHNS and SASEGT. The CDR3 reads CASSEANTEAFF. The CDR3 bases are TGTGCCAGCAGTGAAGCGAACACTGAAGCTTTCTTT.